Presented here are 14 T cell receptor beta chains from one specimen sequenced in a study of blood T cells in healthy people across ages. Using a J-beta primer mix together with a sample-barcoded 5' primer, a second PCR was run for roughly 6 to 12 cycles. TCRdb used MiXCR to reprocess the 5' RACE reads, holding one entry per CDR3 protein. Of about 1,800,000 distinct CDR3 sequences in the sample, 28% were seen once. Input material: blood. The receptors were gathered from a woman aged 30 to 39 in good health.

This chain connects TRBV7-2 to TRBJ2-3; D is unclear. The CDR3 runs to 15 residues. Per germline, CDR1 SGHTA and CDR2 FQGNSA. V was clipped by 0 bases and J by 5 bases, with 12 bases between them. The CDR3 nucleotides read TGTGCCAGCAGCTTAGCCATAGGGTGGGGAGATACGCAGTATTTT. Protein sequence: CASSLAIGWGDTQYF.

The rearrangement uses TRBV12-3 or TRBV12-4 and TRBJ1-6, with 7 positions matching TRBD1. CDR3 length: 16 amino acids. V gave up 5 bases and J gave up 6 bases; unmatched junction bases: 10. The chain's CDR3 is CASSARQGPANSPLHF. CDR3 coding DNA: TGTGCCAGCAGTGCACGACAGGGTCCGGCTAATTCACCCCTCCACTTT.

The CDR3 protein is CASSQEIRGKLAKNIQYF. Written as DNA, the CDR3 is TGTGCCAGCAGCCAAGAAATTCGGGGGAAACTAGCCAAAAACATTCAGTACTTC. The chain links TRBV3-1 to TRBJ2-4; TRBD2 is a possible D gene (6 bases). There are 18 residues in the CDR3. Germline-derived CDR1 and CDR2 are LGHDT and YNNKEL (reference sequence). V was cut by 0 bases and J by 0 bases, with 15 bases left in between.

A few counts support this clonotype. V gene TRBV28 combines with J gene TRBJ2-3; 10 nucleotides line up with TRBD1. The CDR3 is 16 residues long. In germline, CDR1 is MDHEN, CDR2 SYDVKM. CDR3: CGDRGLEIPSPDTQYF. CDR3 bases: TGTGGCGACAGGGGGCTCGAGATCCCATCCCCAGATACGCAGTATTTT.

Worth noting for this clonotype: An end of the junction differs from the germline gene, which may be a read error. The chain has TRBV7-9 and TRBJ2-1; 9 nucleotides align to TRBD1. CDR3 length equals 17 residues. Germline V gene lookup returns CDR1 SEHNR and CDR2 FQNEAQ (reference sequence). CDR3 coding DNA: TGTGCCAGCAGCTTAATCCCGGGACAGGGTTCCTACAATAAGCAGTTCTTC. The encoded protein is CASSLIPGQGSYNKQFF.

A word on this clonotype: A much larger clone sits a single nucleotide away, making a read error possible. The J gene is TRBJ2-1, the V gene TRBV3-1; 14 bases align to TRBD2. The length of the CDR3 is 15 residues. Germline V gene sequence: CDR1 LGHDT, CDR2 YNNKEL (reference sequence). This chain's CDR3 is CAGSQRLAGGTNQFF. Here the CDR3 DNA reads TGTGCCGGCAGCCAACGACTAGCGGGAGGGACAAACCAGTTCTTC.

This clonotype turned up a few times. CDR3 DNA sequence: TGTGCTAGTGGTACCCTAGCGGGAGGTTCCTACAATGAGCAGTTCTTC. Translated, it gives CASGTLAGGSYNEQFF. The chain employs TRBV12-5 and TRBJ2-1; 11 bases align to TRBD2. This CDR3 spans 16 amino acids. Germline CDR1 reads LGHNT; CDR2 reads FRNRAP. Unmatched junction bases numbered 4, after V lost 5 bases and J lost 1 base.

The table lists this clonotype with many counts. The chain combines TRBV10-3 with TRBJ2-7; no clear D. The germline V gene has CDR1 ENHRY and CDR2 SYGVKD. The CDR3 length is 14 residues. The germline V and J ends were trimmed by 2 bases and 2 bases, with 10 bases remaining between them. CDR3 amino acids: CAISEVGKPYEQYF. The CDR3, as DNA: TGTGCCATCAGTGAGGTGGGCAAGCCCTACGAGCAGTACTTC.

There are a few counts of this clonotype. One end of the junction varies from germline; a read error may be responsible. The chain combines TRBV20-1 with TRBJ2-5, with TRBD2 identical over 9 bases. Per germline, CDR1 DFQATT and CDR2 SNEGSKA (reference sequence). This CDR3 contains 19 residues. This CDR3 is CSASFKPLIAGGPQATQYF. The CDR3 coding sequence is TGCAGTGCTAGTTTTAAACCCCTTATTGCGGGAGGGCCCCAAGCGACCCAGTACTTC.

This clonotype has a handful of counts. This chain joins TRBV7-9 and TRBJ2-7; D unclear. The CDR3 totals 14 residues. CDR1 is SEHNR and CDR2 is FQNEAQ in the germline V gene (reference sequence). Trimming took off 5 bases at V and 2 bases at J, with 13 bases between the two ends. In nucleotides, the CDR3 is TGTGCCAGCAGCCCCACGACTCGCCCCTACGAGCAGTACTTC. This codes for CASSPTTRPYEQYF. The variable domain in full, with the rest retrieved from reference TRBV7-9 and TRBJ2-7, is DTGVSQNPRHKITKRGQNVTFRCDPISEHNRLYWYRQTLGQGPEFLTYFQNEAQLEKSRLLSDRFSAERPKGSFSTLEIQRTEQGDSAMYLCASSPTTRPYEQYFGPGTRLTVT.

The table lists this clonotype with a few counts. The V and J genes are TRBV24-1 and TRBJ2-7; 11 nucleotides line up with TRBD1. The V and J ends lost 9 bases and 6 bases, in that order; junction bases with no gene match: 9. CDR3 length equals 14 residues. Germline values: CDR1 KGHDR, CDR2 SFDVKD. The CDR3 here is CATLYRDRGGEQYF. In DNA, the CDR3 is TGTGCCACCCTATACCGGGACAGGGGGGGCGAGCAGTACTTC.

This clonotype was counted only a few times. The chain carries TRBV6-1 and TRBJ1-5, with TRBD1 as a possible D gene (6 bases). CDR3 length equals 15 residues. Trimming removed 5 bases from V and 4 bases from J, with 15 bases in between. Germline CDR1 is MNHNS and CDR2 is SASEGT. The CDR3 region has the DNA TGTGCCAGCAGTTGGCGGGGGGCTGGTAATCAGCCCCAGCATTTT. Protein product: CASSWRGAGNQPQHF.

This clonotype was found a few times. The rearrangement uses TRBV27 and TRBJ2-7, with a tentative D call TRBD1 (6 bases). Germline assignment: CDR1 MNHEY and CDR2 SMNVEV (reference sequence). This CDR3 has 13 amino acids. V shed 6 bases and J shed 3 bases, with 12 bases lying between them. The CDR3 here is CASRQQGSYEQYF. CDR3 bases: TGTGCCAGCAGGCAACAGGGTAGCTACGAGCAGTACTTC.

This clonotype was recorded a few times. The CDR3 here is CASSQGKFRTTYNEQFF. DNA for the CDR3: TGCGCCAGCAGCCAAGGGAAGTTTAGGACTACGTACAATGAGCAGTTCTTC. This rearrangement joins TRBV4-3 to TRBJ2-1; maybe TRBD2 (6 bases). The length of the CDR3 is 17 residues. Per germline, CDR1 LGHNA and CDR2 YSLEER. Trimming left V 1 base short and J 4 bases short, with 17 bases between.